This entry concerns a single T cell receptor (beta chain). V lost 0 bases and J lost 5; bases outside the gene matches: 7. The CDR3 runs to 15 residues. The germline CDR1 and CDR2 sequences are SGHRS and YFSETQ. The data derive from a study of shared clonotypes between healthy human individuals. The repertoire was sequenced with immunoSEQ multiplex PCR; TCRdb's copy has only in-frame clones and lacks some. The table lists about 680,000 clones, less than 80% of them singletons, with around 1.8% in the top ten. V and J are TRBV5-1 and TRBJ2-5, with TRBD1 identical over 7 bases. This TCR derives from a woman in her 30s in good health. Sequencing was done on a sample of memory CD4+ T cells sorted from blood. Subset specified: CD45RA-negative fraction. CDR3 region: CASSLAEGGRETQYF. CDR3 coding DNA: TGCGCCAGCAGCTTGGCCGAAGGGGGCAGGGAGACCCAGTACTTC.